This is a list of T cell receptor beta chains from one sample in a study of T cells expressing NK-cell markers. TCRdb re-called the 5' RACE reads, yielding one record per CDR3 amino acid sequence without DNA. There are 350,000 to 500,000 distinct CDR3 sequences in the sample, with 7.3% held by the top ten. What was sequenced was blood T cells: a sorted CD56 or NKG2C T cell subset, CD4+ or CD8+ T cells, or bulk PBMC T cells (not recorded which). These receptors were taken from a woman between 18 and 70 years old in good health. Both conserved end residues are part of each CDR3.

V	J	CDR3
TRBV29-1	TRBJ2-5	CSVPNGAKTQYF
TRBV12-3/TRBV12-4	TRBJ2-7	CASSFGISYEQYF
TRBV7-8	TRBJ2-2	CASSSGTSGSSGDTGELFF
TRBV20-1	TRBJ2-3	CSAPKTSGSFADTQYF
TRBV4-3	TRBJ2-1	CASSRLAGGEQFF
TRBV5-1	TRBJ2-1	CASSPITSGNNNEQFF
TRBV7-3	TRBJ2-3	CASSFPSGGLNTQYF
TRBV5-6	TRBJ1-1	CASTLRVPGGTEAFF
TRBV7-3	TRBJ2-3	CASSQLGGSVDTQYF
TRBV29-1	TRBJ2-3	CSVDLGTTTDTQYF
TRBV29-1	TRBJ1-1	CSVPDRLGAFF
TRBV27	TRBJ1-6	CASSLGPPGFSPLHF
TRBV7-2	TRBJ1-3	CASSLRGAFNSGNTIYF
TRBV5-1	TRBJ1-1	CASSGGQGDMNTEAFF
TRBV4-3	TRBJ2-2	CASSQDRARELFF
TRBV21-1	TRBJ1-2	CASSKDGGRLGGTNYGYTF
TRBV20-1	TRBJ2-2	CSASRPGDTGELFF
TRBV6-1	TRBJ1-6	CASTLTGASYNSPLHF
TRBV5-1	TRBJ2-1	CASSSDLLAGGRANEQFF
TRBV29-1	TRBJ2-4	CSVAPRGRNSKNIQYF
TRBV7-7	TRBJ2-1	CASSLSARVDNEQFF
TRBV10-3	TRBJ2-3	CAISGPPGVAGGDTQYF
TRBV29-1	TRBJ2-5	CSVEDSGAKQETQYF
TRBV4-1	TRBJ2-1	CASSQGVGARFYNEQFF
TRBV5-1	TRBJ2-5	CASSLDGQEETQYF
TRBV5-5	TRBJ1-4	CASSYVPGQGPNEKLFF
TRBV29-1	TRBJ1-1	CSVDGLGQGGTEAFF
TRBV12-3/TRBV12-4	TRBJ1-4	CASSFSLVGGAGARGLFF
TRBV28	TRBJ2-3	CASSSGVLAGVQNTQYF
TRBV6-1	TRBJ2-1	CASHGASYNEQFF
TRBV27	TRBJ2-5	CASRIGTSAWETQYF
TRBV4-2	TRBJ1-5	CASSQEGGANQPQHF
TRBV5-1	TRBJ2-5	CASSSGGGAQETQYF
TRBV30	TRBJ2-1	CAWSGGAYSEQFF
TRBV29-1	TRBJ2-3	CSVEGGAGGPDTQYF
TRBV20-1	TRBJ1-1	CSASQIYTEAFF
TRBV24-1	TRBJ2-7	CATSDSTPGSYEQYF
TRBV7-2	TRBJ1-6	CASSLDGGSPLHF
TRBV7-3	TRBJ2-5	CASSYQGETQYF
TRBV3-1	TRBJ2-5	CASSQSLIQETQYF
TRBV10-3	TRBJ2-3	CAISDGQEKADTQYF
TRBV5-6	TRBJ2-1	CASSLPRQVREQFF
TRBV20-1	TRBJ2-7	CSARDPAGLLYEQYF
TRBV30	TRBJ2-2	CAWSVSVVGALGELFF
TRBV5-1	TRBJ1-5	CASSLEEGSEPQHF